This T cell receptor (beta chain) stems from a study of vaccination effects on CD4 cells after COVID-19. With regard to this clone: Its antigen remains unknown.

Within the ViraFEST assay, antigen-specific CD4+ T cells underwent expansion with viral peptide pools prior to sequencing. It was after approximately 11 days of culture that CD4+ T cells were isolated. PCR confirmed that the person was infected with SARS-CoV-2 between March and December 2020. IL-2 at roughly 9.7 IU/ml and peptides at 9.5 to 10 ug/ml were added to cultured PBMC, approximately 2.2 million per well. Repertoires were generated with immunoSEQ multiplex PCR, while TCRdb's copy carries only in-frame clones and drops some. Among 63,000 or so clones listed, around 72% were seen once. Sequencing was performed on CD4+ T cells from PBMCs cultured with HIV peptides, taken before COVID-19 vaccination. Subset in this sample: HIV-1 Nef peptide pool negative control/reference culture. The sequence was collected from a human donor who had a prior SARS-CoV-2 infection.

The CDR3 protein is CASSHGTEAFF. CDR3 nucleotide sequence: TGTGCCAGCAGTCACGGCACTGAAGCTTTCTTT. The chain uses TRBV6-2 or TRBV6-3 and TRBJ1-1; D not certain. The ends were cut back, 5 bases at V and 4 bases at J, with 5 bases in the middle. Germline V gene sequence: CDR1 MNHEY, CDR2 SVGEGT. The CDR3 consists of 11 residues.